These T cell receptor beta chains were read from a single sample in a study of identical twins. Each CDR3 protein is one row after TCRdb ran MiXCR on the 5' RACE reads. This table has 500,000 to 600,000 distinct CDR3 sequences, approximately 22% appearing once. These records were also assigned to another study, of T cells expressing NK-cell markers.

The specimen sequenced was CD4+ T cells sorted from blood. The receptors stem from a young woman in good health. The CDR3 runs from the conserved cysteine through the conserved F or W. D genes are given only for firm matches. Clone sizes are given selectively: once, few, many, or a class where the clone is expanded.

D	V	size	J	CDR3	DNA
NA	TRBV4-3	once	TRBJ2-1	CASSQDYGYRWGNEQFF	TGCGCCAGCAGCCAAGATTACGGCTACCGGTGGGGCAATGAGCAGTTCTTC
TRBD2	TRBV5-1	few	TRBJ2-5	CASSLGLAETQETQYF	TGCGCCAGCAGCCTGGGACTAGCGGAGACCCAAGAGACCCAGTACTTC
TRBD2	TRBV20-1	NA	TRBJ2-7	CSAPTPGKRETYEQYF	TGCAGTGCTCCTACCCCCGGAAAGCGGGAGACGTACGAGCAGTACTTC
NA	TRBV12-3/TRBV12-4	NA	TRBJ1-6	CASSLMLNNSPLHF	TGTGCCAGCAGTTTGATGTTAAATAATTCACCCCTCCACTTT
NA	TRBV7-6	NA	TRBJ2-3	CASSSRGTADTQYF	TGTGCCAGCAGCTCCCGAGGGACGGCAGATACGCAGTATTTT
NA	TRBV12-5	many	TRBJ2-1	CASGFGEFSYNEQFF	TGTGCTAGTGGTTTCGGGGAATTTTCCTACAATGAGCAGTTCTTC
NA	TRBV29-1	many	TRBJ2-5	CSVDKAGRETQYF	TGCAGCGTTGATAAGGCAGGAAGAGAGACCCAGTACTTC
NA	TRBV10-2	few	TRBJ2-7	CASSAGFSAHEQYF	TGCGCCAGCAGTGCTGGGTTTTCGGCCCACGAGCAGTACTTC
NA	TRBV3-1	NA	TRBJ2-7	CASSHGQGQYF	TGTGCCAGCAGCCACGGCCAGGGGCAGTACTTC
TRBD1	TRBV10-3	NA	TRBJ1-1	CAASGTAMNTEAFF	TGTGCCGCCTCCGGGACAGCCATGAACACTGAAGCTTTCTTT
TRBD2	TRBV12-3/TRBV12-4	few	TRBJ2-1	CASRERGGYNEQFF	TGTGCCAGCAGGGAGCGGGGGGGTTACAATGAGCAGTTCTTC
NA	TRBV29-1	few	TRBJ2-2	CSVEATSRGSNTGELFF	TGCAGCGTTGAGGCTACGAGTCGGGGTTCGAACACCGGGGAGCTGTTTTTT
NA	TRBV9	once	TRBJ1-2	CASSRGRENYGYTF	TGTGCCAGCAGCCGGGGACGGGAAAACTATGGCTACACCTTC
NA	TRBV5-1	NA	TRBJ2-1	CASSWDSVYDEQFF	TGCGCCAGCAGCTGGGACTCCGTCTACGATGAGCAGTTCTTC
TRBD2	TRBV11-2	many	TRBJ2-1	CASSLSGSGYNEQFF	TGTGCCAGCAGTCTTAGCGGGAGTGGATACAATGAGCAGTTCTTC
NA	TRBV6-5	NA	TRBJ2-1	CASSYGERGNEQFF	TGTGCCAGCAGTTACGGCGAGAGGGGGAATGAGCAGTTCTTC
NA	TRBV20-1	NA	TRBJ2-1	CSPSGLLYNEQFF	TGCAGTCCCTCGGGACTTCTCTACAATGAGCAGTTCTTC
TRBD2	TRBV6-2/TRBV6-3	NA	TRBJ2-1	CASSFRAPGGNEQFF	TGTGCCAGCAGTTTTCGGGCCCCGGGGGGCAATGAGCAGTTCTTC
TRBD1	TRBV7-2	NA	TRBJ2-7	CASSFRGQGNYEQYF	TGTGCCAGCAGCTTCCGGGGACAGGGAAACTACGAGCAGTACTTC
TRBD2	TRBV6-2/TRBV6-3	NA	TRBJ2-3	CASSIPLAGGSTDTQYF	TGTGCCAGCAGTATACCCTTAGCGGGAGGCTCCACAGATACGCAGTATTTT
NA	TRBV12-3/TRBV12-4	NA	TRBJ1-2	CASSLEPPPGGYTF	TGTGCCAGCAGTTTAGAGCCACCCCCGGGAGGCTACACCTTC
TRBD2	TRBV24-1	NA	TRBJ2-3	CATSASGGRTDTQYF	TGTGCCACCAGTGCGAGCGGGGGCCGCACAGATACGCAGTATTTT
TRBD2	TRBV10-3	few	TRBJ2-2	CAIHDGGLVSGELFF	TGTGCCATCCATGACGGGGGACTAGTATCCGGGGAGCTGTTTTTT
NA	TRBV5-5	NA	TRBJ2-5	CASTLGQLQETQYF	TGTGCCAGCACCCTGGGGCAGCTACAAGAGACCCAGTACTTC
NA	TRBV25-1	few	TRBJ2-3	CASSEYGGVSLHTQYF	TGTGCCAGCAGTGAATACGGGGGAGTGAGTTTGCATACGCAGTATTTT
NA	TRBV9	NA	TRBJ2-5	CASSTGLSMQETQYF	TGTGCCAGCAGCACGGGACTTTCGATGCAAGAGACCCAGTACTTC
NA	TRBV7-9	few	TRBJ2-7	CASSLRDPPGEQYF	TGTGCCAGCAGCCTCCGAGATCCCCCGGGCGAGCAGTACTTC
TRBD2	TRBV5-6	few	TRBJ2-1	CASSLVALGGRFYNEQFF	TGTGCCAGCAGCTTGGTCGCCTTGGGCGGGAGATTCTACAATGAGCAGTTCTTC
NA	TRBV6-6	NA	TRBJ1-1	CASTRRNTEAFF	TGTGCCAGCACGCGGAGGAACACTGAAGCTTTCTTT
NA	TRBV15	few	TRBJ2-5	CATSRPGSGETQYF	TGTGCCACCAGCCGCCCAGGGAGTGGGGAGACCCAGTACTTC
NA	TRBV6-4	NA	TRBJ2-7	CASSINTLYEQYF	TGTGCCAGCTCAATAAATACCCTATACGAGCAGTACTTC
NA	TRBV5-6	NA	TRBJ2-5	CASSEGQPYQETQYF	TGTGCCAGCAGCGAAGGACAGCCGTACCAAGAGACCCAGTACTTC
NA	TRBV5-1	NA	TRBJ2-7	CASSPRRVRGEQYF	TGCGCCAGCTCGCCGCGCAGGGTAAGAGGCGAGCAGTACTTC
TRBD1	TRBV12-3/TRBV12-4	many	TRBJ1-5	CASSFGQGPNQPQHF	TGTGCCAGCAGCTTCGGACAGGGGCCAAATCAGCCCCAGCATTTT
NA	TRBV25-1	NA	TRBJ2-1	CASSETGRYNNEQFF	TGTGCCAGCAGTGAAACGGGACGTTACAACAATGAGCAGTTCTTC
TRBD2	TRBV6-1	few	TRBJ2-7	CASSPGGRAPLGQYF	TGTGCCAGCAGTCCGGGAGGCAGGGCACCCCTCGGGCAGTACTTC
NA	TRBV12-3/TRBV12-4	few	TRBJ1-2	CASSFGVWYGYTF	TGTGCCAGCAGTTTCGGGGTGTGGTATGGCTACACCTTC
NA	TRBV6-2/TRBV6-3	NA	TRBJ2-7	CASRETWGPSYEQYF	TGTGCCAGCCGTGAGACGTGGGGACCCTCCTACGAGCAGTACTTC
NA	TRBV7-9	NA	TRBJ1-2	CASSSALLGKNYGYTF	TGTGCCAGCAGCTCGGCGTTGTTGGGGAAGAACTATGGCTACACCTTC
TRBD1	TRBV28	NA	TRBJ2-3	CASSRQGALTQYF	TGTGCCAGCAGCAGACAGGGGGCGCTTACGCAGTATTTT
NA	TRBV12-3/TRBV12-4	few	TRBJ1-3	CASRAGVIYF	TGTGCCAGCAGGGCCGGTGTCATATATTTT
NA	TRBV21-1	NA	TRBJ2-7	CASSPLGPFIVYEQYF	TGTGCCAGCAGCCCCCTTGGGCCTTTTATAGTCTACGAGCAGTACTTC
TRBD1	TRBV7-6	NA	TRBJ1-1	CASSLGDRGTAAFF	TGTGCCAGCAGCTTAGGGGACAGGGGGACAGCAGCTTTCTTT
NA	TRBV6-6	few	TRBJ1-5	CASSDPNQPQHF	TGTGCCAGCAGTGACCCAAATCAGCCCCAGCATTTT
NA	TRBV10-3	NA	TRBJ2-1	CAISGTGNEQFF	TGTGCCATCAGTGGGACGGGGAATGAGCAGTTCTTC
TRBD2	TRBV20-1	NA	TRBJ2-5	CCARISLAGVSETQYF	TGCTGCGCCCGAATCTCCTTAGCGGGAGTGTCGGAGACCCAGTACTTC
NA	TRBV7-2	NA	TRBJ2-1	CASSSSGGALYNEQFF	TGTGCCAGCAGCTCATCCGGTGGGGCCTTGTACAATGAGCAGTTCTTC
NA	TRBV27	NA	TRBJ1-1	CASSLYGWGRETEAFF	TGTGCCAGCAGTCTATACGGATGGGGGCGGGAGACTGAAGCTTTCTTT
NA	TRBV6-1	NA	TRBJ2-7	CASRPGTGFLREQYF	TGTGCCAGCAGACCCGGGACTGGGTTTTTGCGAGAGCAGTACTTC
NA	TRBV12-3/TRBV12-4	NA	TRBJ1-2	CASSLAQRGYTF	TGTGCCAGCAGTTTAGCGCAGAGGGGCTACACCTTC
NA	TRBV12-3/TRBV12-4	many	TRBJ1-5	CASSLSSNQPQHF	TGTGCCAGCAGCTTATCTAGCAATCAGCCCCAGCATTTT
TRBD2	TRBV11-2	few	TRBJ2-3	CASSSRLAGNTDTQYF	TGTGCCAGCAGCAGTCGACTAGCGGGGAACACAGATACGCAGTATTTT
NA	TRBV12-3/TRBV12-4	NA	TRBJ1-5	CASSPGDTKRPQHF	TGTGCCAGCAGCCCTGGAGACACGAAAAGGCCCCAGCATTTT
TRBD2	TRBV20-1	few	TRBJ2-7	CSARTSGRPGEQYF	TGCAGTGCCAGGACTAGCGGGAGGCCGGGGGAGCAGTACTTC
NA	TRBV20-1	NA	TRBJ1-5	CSASPIVRSNQPQHF	TGCAGTGCTAGTCCTATAGTAAGGAGCAATCAGCCCCAGCATTTT
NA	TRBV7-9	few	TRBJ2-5	CASSYQGGQETQYF	TGTGCCAGCAGCTATCAGGGGGGCCAAGAGACCCAGTACTTC